The text below deals with one T cell receptor beta chain. Its target is unknown. These data come from a study of T cell responses to AZD1222 COVID-19 vaccine. Study-level points and caveats: Researchers took repertoire samples only after the peak T cell response had come. Baseline seropositivity characterized only six or seven AZD1222 recipients. At 160-218 and 743-854, vaccine-associated CD4 TCRs were dominant, and they spanned spike. Clonal diversity was possibly underestimated, and white British individuals and females predominated among donors.

Germline V gene sequence: CDR1 LNHDA, CDR2 SQIVND (reference sequence). V dropped 3 bases and J dropped 2; count of bases not matched to a gene: 16. The CDR3 totals 20 residues. TCRdb's table, derived via immunoSEQ multiplex PCR, lists solely in-frame clones and lacks some. The table has tens of thousands of clones, around 85% seen once. The origin of this receptor is an adult in good health. The sequencing used peripheral blood, collected on day 0 of AZD1222 vaccination. The chain carries TRBV19 and TRBJ1-4, with 9 bases identical to TRBD1. The CDR3 DNA is TGTGCCAGTAGTATGGGAACCGGGACAGGGAGTAAGATTACTAATGAAAAACTGTTTTTT. Translation: CASSMGTGTGSKITNEKLFF.